This TCR beta chain originates from a study of cytomegalovirus exposure and HLA in healthy donors. Study summary: The same platform was used for the 100 to 150 validation repertoires and the 650 to 800 first-cohort repertoires, a later analysis reported. Whole-study findings and limits: According to a subsequent analysis, TCR clusters identified in the first cohort showed a tendency to co-occur across the 120 or so validation repertoires. Reports credit the classifier with highly specific, highly sensitive diagnosis of cytomegalovirus status.

While the first cohort had fewer than 850 subjects, the donors belonged to the separate validation cohort of 100 to 150 subjects. Clones were sequenced by immunoSEQ multiplex PCR, and TCRdb holds only the in-frame ones, with some missing. The repertoire consists of some 170,000 clones, with about 89% occurring once and the leading ten covering around 7.2%. Comment on this clone: Its antigen remains unknown.

The origin of this receptor is a man aged 30 to 45 in good health and CMV-seropositive. Sequenced sample: PBMCs.

The CDR3 protein is CASRGRGHEQYF. The CDR3 DNA reads as TGTGCCTCTAGGGGCAGGGGCCACGAGCAGTACTTC. The J gene is TRBJ2-7, the V gene TRBV30; perhaps TRBD1 as D (6 bases). The CDR3 covers 12 residues. Germline CDR1 reads GTSNPN; CDR2 reads SVGIG (reference sequence). The V and J ends lost 7 bases and 5 bases respectively, with 15 bases between them.